The present T cell receptor beta chain was sequenced within a study of OX40 agonist ivuxolimab in advanced cancers. Overall study: Recorded diagnoses for dose-escalation patients were hepatocellular carcinoma, melanoma, renal cell or head and neck cancer. A mean age of 60 years, range about 23 to 80, was recorded, and 82.7% were male.

V dropped 2 bases and J dropped 3 bases, with 11 bases sitting between them. Germline CDR1 MNHNS, CDR2 SASEGT. The CDR3 runs 14 residues. Profiling relied on immunoSEQ multiplex PCR, and the TCRdb table lists in-frame clones only, not all of them. The sample lists some 94,000 clones, more than 90% seen once, with 3.4% in the top ten. The sequence came from an adult with an advanced solid tumor such as melanoma, head and neck, liver or kidney cancer. J is TRBJ2-7 and V is TRBV6-1, with a possible D match to TRBD1 (5 bases). Sequenced here: CD4+ or CD8+ T cells sorted from blood, sampled in a trial of the OX40 agonist ivuxolimab. The chain's CDR3 is CASSERAGNYEQYF. The DNA for the CDR3 is TGTGCCAGCAGTGAACGAGCAGGGAACTACGAGCAGTACTTC.